Listed below are T cell receptor beta chains from one sample, sequenced in a study of blood T cell repertoires in COVID-19. Using immunoSEQ multiplex PCR, the repertoire was profiled, and TCRdb retains in-frame clones only, with some absent. The sample has around 160,000 clones, 88% seen once; the top ten hold about 2.3%. Material: peripheral blood. The receptors were sampled from a human donor in a cohort sampled during active COVID-19. The CDR3 runs from the conserved cysteine through the conserved F or W. Fields, in order: CDR3 DNA, CDR3 protein, V gene, J gene, D gene, clone size. The D gene is left open where the match is weak. Only some rows state a clone size, as once, few, many or a class for expanded clones.

CDR3nt: TGTGCCAGCAGTTTCCTTGGACAGCAAGACTTC
CDR3aa: CASSFLGQQDF
v_gene: TRBV12-3/TRBV12-4
j_gene: TRBJ2-7
d_gene: -
abundance: -

CDR3nt: TGTGCCAGCACCAGCGGGGGCCTGGTCGGGCAAGAGACCCAGTACTTC
CDR3aa: CASTSGGLVGQETQYF
v_gene: TRBV7-8
j_gene: TRBJ2-5
d_gene: TRBD2
abundance: -

CDR3nt: TGTGCCAGTAGTATTGGCAGGGGCTATAGCACAGATACGCAGTATTTT
CDR3aa: CASSIGRGYSTDTQYF
v_gene: TRBV19
j_gene: TRBJ2-3
d_gene: -
abundance: -

CDR3nt: TGTGCCAGCAGCCAGGGACAGGGACCCGCCTCTAATGAAAAACTGTTTTTT
CDR3aa: CASSQGQGPASNEKLFF
v_gene: TRBV4-2
j_gene: TRBJ1-4
d_gene: TRBD1
abundance: few

CDR3nt: TGTGCCAGCAGCCCCACGAGGGAGACCCAGTACTTC
CDR3aa: CASSPTRETQYF
v_gene: TRBV3-1/TRBV3-2
j_gene: TRBJ2-5
d_gene: -
abundance: -

CDR3nt: TGTGCCAGCAGCGGACGACTAGCGGGCTACAATGAGCAGTTCTTC
CDR3aa: CASSGRLAGYNEQFF
v_gene: TRBV9
j_gene: TRBJ2-1
d_gene: TRBD2
abundance: -

CDR3nt: TGTGCCAGCAGCTTGCCACACCACCAAGAGACCCAGTACTTC
CDR3aa: CASSLPHHQETQYF
v_gene: TRBV5-8
j_gene: TRBJ2-5
d_gene: -
abundance: -

CDR3nt: TGCAGCGCCTCCTTCCTAGGCCCAGCCTACGAGCAGTACTTC
CDR3aa: CSASFLGPAYEQYF
v_gene: TRBV29-1
j_gene: TRBJ2-7
d_gene: -
abundance: -

CDR3nt: TGTGCCAGCAGCCGTAAGGGACAGAATCTTGAGCAGTTCTTC
CDR3aa: CASSRKGQNLEQFF
v_gene: TRBV11-2
j_gene: TRBJ2-1
d_gene: TRBD1
abundance: -

CDR3nt: TGTGCCAGCAGCTGGAACCTACAGGAAGAGCAGTACTTC
CDR3aa: CASSWNLQEEQYF
v_gene: TRBV11-2
j_gene: TRBJ2-7
d_gene: -
abundance: few

CDR3nt: TGTGCCAGCAGCTCATATAGCGGGGGCCGGACAGATACGCAGTATTTT
CDR3aa: CASSSYSGGRTDTQYF
v_gene: TRBV7-9
j_gene: TRBJ2-3
d_gene: TRBD2
abundance: -

CDR3nt: TGTGCCAGTACCCGGCAGGGCATGAATCAGCCCCAGCATTTT
CDR3aa: CASTRQGMNQPQHF
v_gene: TRBV19
j_gene: TRBJ1-5
d_gene: -
abundance: -

CDR3nt: TGTGCCAGCAGACTAGCCTTCTACGAGCAGTACTTC
CDR3aa: CASRLAFYEQYF
v_gene: TRBV2
j_gene: TRBJ2-7
d_gene: -
abundance: -

CDR3nt: TGTGCCAGTAGTATGATGGCTAGCGGGGGGAGCTCCTACAATGAGCAGTTCTTC
CDR3aa: CASSMMASGGSSYNEQFF
v_gene: TRBV19
j_gene: TRBJ2-1
d_gene: TRBD2
abundance: -

CDR3nt: TGTGCCAGCAGCTTGGACAGGCATTCACCCCTCCACTTT
CDR3aa: CASSLDRHSPLHF
v_gene: TRBV11-1
j_gene: TRBJ1-6
d_gene: TRBD1
abundance: -

CDR3nt: TGTGCCAGCAGCCAATCGGCGGGACCGCACAATGAGCAGTTCTTC
CDR3aa: CASSQSAGPHNEQFF
v_gene: TRBV3-1/TRBV3-2
j_gene: TRBJ2-1
d_gene: -
abundance: -

CDR3nt: TGTGCCAGCAGTTTCACCAGCTCCTACGAGCAGTACTTC
CDR3aa: CASSFTSSYEQYF
v_gene: TRBV6-2/TRBV6-3
j_gene: TRBJ2-7
d_gene: -
abundance: -

CDR3nt: TGTGCCAGCAGCCCACTGGTAGCGAAAGAGACCCAGTACTTC
CDR3aa: CASSPLVAKETQYF
v_gene: TRBV4-2
j_gene: TRBJ2-5
d_gene: -
abundance: -

CDR3nt: TGTGCCAGTAGTAGCGGAGCGGGAGGAAGTACAGATACGCAGTATTTT
CDR3aa: CASSSGAGGSTDTQYF
v_gene: TRBV19
j_gene: TRBJ2-3
d_gene: TRBD2
abundance: -

CDR3nt: TGTGCCAGCAGGGGGACTTTATACAATGAGCAGTTCTTC
CDR3aa: CASRGTLYNEQFF
v_gene: TRBV28
j_gene: TRBJ2-1
d_gene: -
abundance: -

CDR3nt: TGTGCCAGCAGTGAGACTAGCGGGGGGCCAGATACGCAGTATTTT
CDR3aa: CASSETSGGPDTQYF
v_gene: TRBV6-1
j_gene: TRBJ2-3
d_gene: TRBD2
abundance: -

CDR3nt: TGTGCCAGCAGTTTAATCCAATCAGGGTATGGCTACACCTTC
CDR3aa: CASSLIQSGYGYTF
v_gene: TRBV28
j_gene: TRBJ1-2
d_gene: -
abundance: -

CDR3nt: TGTGCCAGCAGCCAGATGAGAGGGGGACTAGCGGGGGCCCAATCTCAAGAGACCCAGTACTTC
CDR3aa: CASSQMRGGLAGAQSQETQYF
v_gene: TRBV4-2
j_gene: TRBJ2-5
d_gene: TRBD2
abundance: -

CDR3nt: TGTGCCAGTAGTACAACAGGGGCCAGGGTTGCCTACAATGAGCAGTTCTTC
CDR3aa: CASSTTGARVAYNEQFF
v_gene: TRBV19
j_gene: TRBJ2-1
d_gene: TRBD1
abundance: -

CDR3nt: TGTGCCAGCAGTTACTCACGGTCCGCCACAGATACGCAGTATTTT
CDR3aa: CASSYSRSATDTQYF
v_gene: TRBV6-5
j_gene: TRBJ2-3
d_gene: -
abundance: -

CDR3nt: TGTGCCAGCAGCTTAGACAGCAGGCCCGCGGAGACCCAGTACTTC
CDR3aa: CASSLDSRPAETQYF
v_gene: TRBV7-2
j_gene: TRBJ2-5
d_gene: -
abundance: -

CDR3nt: TGTGCCAGTACCACCTCCGGGAAGAGCACAGATACGCAGTATTTT
CDR3aa: CASTTSGKSTDTQYF
v_gene: TRBV19
j_gene: TRBJ2-3
d_gene: -
abundance: -

CDR3nt: TGTGCCAGCTCACCACCGGCTAGCGGGGCCGACGAGCAGTACTTC
CDR3aa: CASSPPASGADEQYF
v_gene: TRBV18
j_gene: TRBJ2-7
d_gene: TRBD2
abundance: -

CDR3nt: TGTGCCAGCAGCCCCCCAGATCTAGGGGAGGACGAGCAGTACTTC
CDR3aa: CASSPPDLGEDEQYF
v_gene: TRBV5-6
j_gene: TRBJ2-7
d_gene: -
abundance: -

CDR3nt: TGTGCCAGCAGCTTAGAATGGCCCAAAAACCATGAAGCTTTCTTT
CDR3aa: CASSLEWPKNHEAFF
v_gene: TRBV7-2
j_gene: TRBJ1-1
d_gene: -
abundance: few

CDR3nt: TGTGCCAGCAGTTTCTTACAGGAGAACACTGAAGCTTTCTTT
CDR3aa: CASSFLQENTEAFF
v_gene: TRBV28
j_gene: TRBJ1-1
d_gene: -
abundance: -

CDR3nt: TGTGCCAGTAGTGAGACAGTACGAGAGCAGTTCTTC
CDR3aa: CASSETVREQFF
v_gene: TRBV19
j_gene: TRBJ2-1
d_gene: -
abundance: -

CDR3nt: TGTGCCAGCAGTCCGGCGGTAACCCGCCAGTATACGCAGTATTTT
CDR3aa: CASSPAVTRQYTQYF
v_gene: TRBV3-1/TRBV3-2
j_gene: TRBJ2-3
d_gene: -
abundance: -

CDR3nt: TGTGCCACCAGCACCATACTAGAATTCCAAGAGACCCAGTACTTC
CDR3aa: CATSTILEFQETQYF
v_gene: TRBV15
j_gene: TRBJ2-5
d_gene: -
abundance: -

CDR3nt: TGTGCCAGCAGCCAGGCCGGGACAGGGGATCAGCCCCAGCATTTT
CDR3aa: CASSQAGTGDQPQHF
v_gene: TRBV4-2
j_gene: TRBJ1-5
d_gene: TRBD1
abundance: -

CDR3nt: TGTGCCAGCAGCCCCCAGCGGTTCTCACAAGGGCAGTATTTT
CDR3aa: CASSPQRFSQGQYF
v_gene: TRBV7-9
j_gene: TRBJ2-3
d_gene: -
abundance: -

CDR3nt: TGTGCTAGTGGTTTGTCCCGGAGCGGGAGTTCCCAGTTCTTC
CDR3aa: CASGLSRSGSSQFF
v_gene: TRBV12-5
j_gene: TRBJ2-1
d_gene: TRBD2
abundance: -

CDR3nt: TGTGCCAGCAGTTTATCCGGACAGGGGAAAAACTACGAGCAGTACTTC
CDR3aa: CASSLSGQGKNYEQYF
v_gene: TRBV27
j_gene: TRBJ2-7
d_gene: TRBD1
abundance: -

CDR3nt: TGTGCCAGCAGCGTATTTAGTAGTTTGGCGGGGCAGAGTTGGTATGGCTACACCTTC
CDR3aa: CASSVFSSLAGQSWYGYTF
v_gene: TRBV9
j_gene: TRBJ1-2
d_gene: -
abundance: -

CDR3nt: TGTGCCAGCAGTCCAGGACAGGGAAGTCGGTATGGCTACACCTTC
CDR3aa: CASSPGQGSRYGYTF
v_gene: TRBV6-6
j_gene: TRBJ1-2
d_gene: TRBD1
abundance: -

CDR3nt: TGCGCCCCGGGGACAGTTTACAATGAGCAGTTCTTC
CDR3aa: CAPGTVYNEQFF
v_gene: TRBV23-1
j_gene: TRBJ2-1
d_gene: TRBD1
abundance: -

CDR3nt: TGTGCCAGCAGCCATTATGACGGGACAGGGAGATACGAGCAGTACTTC
CDR3aa: CASSHYDGTGRYEQYF
v_gene: TRBV4-2
j_gene: TRBJ2-7
d_gene: TRBD1
abundance: many

CDR3nt: TGTGCCAGCAGCCAAGACGGGTCCCGGGACAGGGATGGCTACACCTTC
CDR3aa: CASSQDGSRDRDGYTF
v_gene: TRBV4-2
j_gene: TRBJ1-2
d_gene: TRBD1
abundance: -

CDR3nt: TGCAGCGTTGTCTCAACTATCTCCTCGAACAATGAGCAGTTCTTC
CDR3aa: CSVVSTISSNNEQFF
v_gene: TRBV29-1
j_gene: TRBJ2-1
d_gene: -
abundance: once

CDR3nt: TGTGCCAGCAGGAAAACAGGGGGCGGTGAAAAACTGTTTTTT
CDR3aa: CASRKTGGGEKLFF
v_gene: TRBV6-5
j_gene: TRBJ1-4
d_gene: TRBD1
abundance: few

CDR3nt: TGTGCCAGCAGCGTAGGGGGGCTTGTCCAAGAGACCCAGTACTTC
CDR3aa: CASSVGGLVQETQYF
v_gene: TRBV9
j_gene: TRBJ2-5
d_gene: -
abundance: -